The 24 T cell receptor beta chains reported below all come from one sample, sequenced in a study of blood T cells in healthy people across ages. Sample-barcoded 5' priming and a J-beta primer mix drove a second PCR of roughly 6 to 12 cycles. TCRdb analysed the 5' RACE reads with MiXCR anew, one entry per CDR3 protein. The repertoire holds about 1.4 million distinct CDR3 sequences, with approximately 59% as singletons. Sequencing was carried out using blood. These receptors originate from a man younger than 35 in good health.

This clonotype occurred a few times. The V gene is TRBV12-3 or TRBV12-4, the J gene TRBJ2-5, with a weak D call TRBD2 (6 bases). The CDR3 has 18 residues. Between the trimmed V and J ends, which lost 2 bases and 1 base, there was a span of 20 bases. CDR3 sequence: CASSLSRASALTQETQYF. The CDR3 DNA sequence: TGTGCCAGCAGTTTATCCCGTGCTAGCGCCTTGACCCAAGAGACCCAGTACTTC.

The chain has TRBV11-2 and TRBJ2-4; 7 bases map to TRBD1. This CDR3 spans 14 amino acids. The germline gives CDR1 SGHAT, CDR2 FQNNGV. J lost 6 bases, V lost 4 bases, and 6 bases had no gene match. CDR3 sequence reads: CASSSWTGLNIQYF. The CDR3 nucleotides read TGTGCCAGCAGCTCATGGACAGGTTTAAACATTCAGTACTTC.

This clonotype was seen more than once but under ten times. The V call is TRBV12-5, the J call TRBJ2-7; possible D gene TRBD2, 5 bases. The CDR3 totals 14 residues. The V end was cut by 6 bases, the J end by 5 bases, with 17 bases between. CDR1 LGHNT and CDR2 FRNRAP come from the germline V gene. CDR3 DNA sequence: TGTGCTAGTGGGCCGGGATCCCGGAGCAACGAGCAGTACTTC. Amino acids: CASGPGSRSNEQYF.

This clonotype has only a few counts. The genes are TRBV9 and TRBJ2-3, with 13 bases matching TRBD2. Germline V lookup: CDR1 SGDLS, CDR2 YYNGEE. This CDR3 is built from 18 residues. J gave up 9 bases and V 3 bases, and 16 bases lay outside the gene matches. CDR3 nucleotides: TGTGCCAGCAGCGCTAGAGCCGGGACTAGCGGGGTTCAAGGCACGCAGTATTTT. Protein: CASSARAGTSGVQGTQYF.

This clonotype has only a few counts. V is TRBV6-6 and J is TRBJ1-2; D is unclear. V gave up 6 bases and J gave up 4 bases, with 15 bases separating them. In germline, CDR1 is MNHNY, CDR2 SVGAGI (reference sequence). CDR3 length equals 14 residues. CDR3 DNA sequence: TGTGCCAGCAGCCGTCTTGGGCAGAGCTATGGCTACACCTTC. Its translation is CASSRLGQSYGYTF.

The rearrangement links TRBV7-9 to TRBJ2-1; 8 nucleotides line up with TRBD2. There are 11 residues in the CDR3. Germline CDR1 is SEHNR and CDR2 is FQNEAQ (reference sequence). The J segment lost 15 bases and the V segment lost 5 bases, leaving 6 bases of the junction unmatched. The CDR3: CASSLGTSRFF. The CDR3 region has the DNA TGTGCCAGCAGCCTTGGGACTAGTAGGTTCTTC.

The rearrangement uses TRBV5-6 and TRBJ2-5; TRBD2 aligns across 8 bases. The V gene's germline CDR1 is SGHDT and CDR2 YYEEEE. The CDR3 runs 18 residues. V lost 5 bases and J lost 5; bases outside the gene matches: 20. The CDR3 region has the DNA TGTGCCAGCAGTCCCAGTCGGGCTAGCGGGCAAAATATGGAGACCCAGTACTTC. Translated, it gives CASSPSRASGQNMETQYF. Drawing the rest from reference TRBV5-6 and TRBJ2-5, the complete variable domain is DAGVTQSPTHLIKTRGQQVTLRCSPKSGHDTVSWYQQALGQGPQFIFQYYEEEERQRGNFPDRFSGHQFPNYSSELNVNALLLGDSALYLCASSPSRASGQNMETQYFGPGTRLLVL.

DNA for the CDR3: TGTGCCAGCAGCCAAGTGGAAGGGGCCAAAAACATTCAGTACTTC. The encoded protein is CASSQVEGAKNIQYF. This sequence joins TRBV3-1 and TRBJ2-4; D call uncertain. The germline V and J ends were trimmed by 1 base and 1 base, with 8 bases remaining between them. The V gene's germline CDR1 is LGHDT and CDR2 YNNKEL (reference sequence). The CDR3 loop spans 15 amino acids.

J is TRBJ2-7 and V is TRBV20-1; D might be TRBD1 or TRBD2, each matching 5 bases. The germline V gene encodes CDR1 DFQATT and CDR2 SNEGSKA (reference sequence). Deletions cut 1 base from V and 0 bases from J, with 10 bases between. CDR3 length equals 14 residues. The chain's CDR3 is CSARVGEISYEQYF. The CDR3 DNA reads as TGCAGTGCTAGAGTGGGGGAAATCTCCTACGAGCAGTACTTC.

The chain links TRBV3-1 to TRBJ2-3; no clear D gene. This CDR3 is 14 amino acids long. V was pared by 4 bases and J by 2 bases, with 10 bases between. Looked up from germline, CDR1 is LGHDT and CDR2 is YNNKEL (reference sequence). CDR3 sequence: CASSPLQYTDTQYF. Here the CDR3 DNA reads TGTGCCAGCAGCCCTCTCCAGTACACAGATACGCAGTATTTT.

This rearrangement joins TRBV4-2 to TRBJ2-7; D possibly corresponds to TRBD2 (6 bases). The germline CDR1 and CDR2 sequences are LGHNA and YNFKEQ. The CDR3 is 16 amino acids. Trimming removed 0 bases from V and 3 bases from J, with 15 bases in between. CDR3 amino acids: CASSQDLGTRNYEQYF. In DNA form, the CDR3 reads TGTGCCAGCAGCCAAGATCTCGGGACTCGAAACTACGAGCAGTACTTC.

V and J are TRBV6-2 or TRBV6-3 and TRBJ1-5; D is uncertain. V was cut by 5 bases and J by 9 bases, with 11 bases left in between. Germline CDR1 reads MNHEY; CDR2 reads SVGEGT. The CDR3 runs to 12 residues. The CDR3, as DNA: TGTGCCAGCAGTCCGAGTCACTTGCCCCAGCATTTT. It specifies CASSPSHLPQHF.

The chain links TRBV20-1 to TRBJ2-5; 11 nucleotides line up with TRBD2. From germline, CDR1 is DFQATT and CDR2 SNEGSKA (reference sequence). This CDR3 contains 17 residues. The J segment lost 1 base and the V segment lost 6 bases, leaving 13 bases of the junction unmatched. DNA of the CDR3: TGCAGTGCGCCACTAGCGGGGGCCCACGCCTTCCAAGAGACCCAGTACTTC. It is translated as CSAPLAGAHAFQETQYF.

The rearrangement links TRBV6-6 to TRBJ2-7; D call uncertain. V dropped 2 bases and J dropped 3 bases, with 14 bases sitting between them. The CDR3 runs 15 residues. Germline CDR1 is MNHNY and CDR2 is SVGAGI (reference sequence). The CDR3: CASSYGPTAGYEQYF. The CDR3 DNA sequence: TGTGCCAGCAGTTACGGACCGACTGCCGGCTACGAGCAGTACTTC.

The rearrangement uses TRBV27 and TRBJ2-7; TRBD1 or TRBD2 may be the D gene (6 bases each). The J call is in doubt because the DNA end fits TRBJ2-1 better. The length of the CDR3 is 14 residues. Germline lookup yields CDR1 MNHEY and CDR2 SMNVEV (reference sequence). The DNA of the CDR3 is TGTGCCAGCAGTTTATCGGGGGGCTGGTATGAGCAGTTCTTC. It is translated as CASSLSGGWYEQFF.

In this sample, this clonotype turned up a few times. This rearrangement joins TRBV5-1 to TRBJ1-2, with 11 bases aligning to TRBD1. With 2 bases clipped from V and 7 bases from J, the junction kept 4 bases outside the gene matches. Germline V CDR1 and CDR2: SGHRS, YFSETQ. The CDR3 is 14 residues long. The CDR3 spells CASSFLGTGGGYTF. In DNA form, the CDR3 reads TGCGCCAGCAGCTTCCTCGGGACAGGGGGTGGCTACACCTTC.

The chain combines TRBV7-2 with TRBJ2-1, with TRBD2 matching over 9 bases. Near its end, the DNA agrees better with TRBJ2-7, so the J call may be wrong. The CDR3 sequence is 16 residues long. The germline V gene has CDR1 SGHTA and CDR2 FQGNSA. The CDR3 DNA sequence: TGTGCCAGCAGCCCTATAGCGGGAGTCGCCTACAATGAGCAGTACTTC. It yields the protein CASSPIAGVAYNEQYF.

The chain's CDR3 is CSGTGTYEQYF. The CDR3 region has the DNA TGCTCCGGGACAGGCACCTACGAGCAGTACTTC. The gene calls are TRBV20-1 and TRBJ2-5, with TRBD1 matching over 8 bases. The J call is in doubt because the DNA end fits TRBJ2-7 better. The CDR3 totals 11 residues. Germline CDR1 and CDR2: DFQATT and SNEGSKA (reference sequence).

J is TRBJ2-3 and V is TRBV11-2; TRBD2 aligns across 9 bases. Per the germline V gene, CDR1 is SGHAT and CDR2 is FQNNGV. The length of the CDR3 is 17 residues. The J segment lost 4 bases and the V segment lost 3 bases, leaving 11 bases of the junction unmatched. The CDR3 loop is CASSFATAGGQADTQYF. The CDR3 region has the DNA TGTGCCAGCAGCTTCGCCACCGCGGGGGGGCAGGCAGATACGCAGTATTTT.

The V call is TRBV6-2 or TRBV6-3, the J call TRBJ1-1; no definite D call. Trimming shortened V by 0 bases and J by 0 bases, and 11 bases separated the two germline ends. There are 16 residues in the CDR3. Per the germline V gene, CDR1 is MNHEY and CDR2 is SVGEGT. The CDR3 sequence: CASSYSVGVLNTEAFF. CDR3 DNA sequence: TGTGCCAGCAGTTACTCTGTGGGAGTACTGAACACTGAAGCTTTCTTT.

This chain connects TRBV10-3 to TRBJ2-5; a possible D gene is TRBD1 (5 bases). The CDR3 runs to 14 residues. Trimming left V 8 bases short and J 4 bases short, with 17 bases between. The germline V gene encodes CDR1 ENHRY and CDR2 SYGVKD. CDR3 sequence (DNA): TGTGCCATCGGCAACGCAGGGTCTGGAGAGACCCAGTACTTC. It codes for CAIGNAGSGETQYF.

The chain carries TRBV3-1 and TRBJ2-1, with 12 bases that match TRBD2. With V trimmed by 6 bases and J by 10 bases, 10 bases remained unmatched. Germline V CDR1 and CDR2: LGHDT, YNNKEL (reference sequence). This CDR3 contains 15 residues. The CDR3, as DNA: TGTGCCAGCAGACCGAGACTAGCGGGGGCCCTCGAGCAGTTCTTC. Translated, it gives CASRPRLAGALEQFF.

This clonotype was counted between two and nine times. The rearrangement links TRBV9 to TRBJ2-1; D not resolved. CDR3 length equals 12 residues. The V and J ends lost 9 bases and 0 bases respectively, with 7 bases between them. Germline V lookup: CDR1 SGDLS, CDR2 YYNGEE. The CDR3 loop reads CATFSSYNEQFF. CDR3 coding DNA: TGTGCCACCTTTAGCTCCTACAATGAGCAGTTCTTC.

The chain carries TRBV2 and TRBJ1-6, with D possibly being TRBD1 (5 bases). The V end lost 2 bases, the J end lost 10 bases, and 15 bases lay between the germline ends. The CDR3 has 15 amino acids. The germline V gene has CDR1 SNHLY and CDR2 FYNNEI. CDR3 residues: CASSEIGHDKSPLHF. CDR3 nucleotides: TGTGCCAGCAGTGAAATTGGACATGACAAATCACCCCTCCACTTT.